Listed here are 16 T cell receptor beta chains from one sample, sequenced in a study of blood T cell repertoires in COVID-19. Repertoires were generated with immunoSEQ multiplex PCR, while TCRdb's copy carries only in-frame clones and drops some. The table shows 250,000 to 300,000 clones, with under 90% occurring only once. The sample was peripheral blood. The receptors come from a woman aged 55-75 years with active or convalescent COVID-19.

The chain links TRBV15 to TRBJ1-1, with D hard to call. Trimming removed 0 bases from V and 3 bases from J, with 8 bases in between. The germline V gene has CDR1 LNHNV and CDR2 YYDKDF (reference sequence). CDR3 length: 14 amino acids. The CDR3 nucleotides are TGTGCCACCAGCAGAGATCTCGGGTACACTGAAGCTTTCTTT. Translated, it gives CATSRDLGYTEAFF.

This clone appeared once. The chain recombines TRBV5-1 with TRBJ2-5; maybe TRBD1 (5 bases). The CDR3 totals 14 residues. The V gene's germline CDR1 is SGHRS and CDR2 YFSETQ. The V end lost 4 bases, the J end lost 5 bases, and 15 bases lay between the germline ends. The CDR3, as DNA: TGCGCCAGCAGCCCCGGACAAGATCGGGAGACCCAGTACTTC. Translated: CASSPGQDRETQYF.

The J gene is TRBJ2-7, the V gene TRBV9; the D gene is possibly TRBD1 (6 bases). Germline V gene sequence: CDR1 SGDLS, CDR2 YYNGEE. The CDR3 length is 15 residues. V was shortened by 0 bases and J by 4 bases, with 14 bases between the two germline ends. The CDR3 DNA reads as TGTGCCAGCAGCGTAGGCGTCGGGACACAGTACGAGCAGTACTTC. The encoded protein is CASSVGVGTQYEQYF.

This clone was counted a single time. J is TRBJ1-1 and V is TRBV12-3 or TRBV12-4, with TRBD1 identical over 9 bases. CDR3 length: 13 residues. The V and J ends lost 4 bases and 4 bases, in that order; junction bases with no gene match: 1. DNA of the CDR3: TGTGCCAGCAGTTGGACAGGGGCCACTGAAGCTTTCTTT. Residues: CASSWTGATEAFF.

The chain recombines TRBV5-1 with TRBJ1-5; D is uncertain. Trimming left V 4 bases short and J 3 bases short, with 8 bases between. The CDR3 contains 13 residues. Germline CDR1 reads SGHRS; CDR2 reads YFSETQ. CDR3 amino acids: CASSPGVNQPQHF. In DNA, the CDR3 is TGCGCCAGCAGCCCTGGAGTCAATCAGCCCCAGCATTTT.

V is TRBV4-2 and J is TRBJ2-1; D is possibly TRBD1 (6 bases). The germline V gene encodes CDR1 LGHNA and CDR2 YNFKEQ. CDR3 length: 14 residues. V lost 1 base and J lost 9, with 13 bases in between. CDR3 sequence (DNA): TGTGCCAGCAGCCAAGTAGGGGGAGACGGTGAGCAGTTCTTC. Its translation: CASSQVGGDGEQFF.

V usage is TRBV30 and J usage is TRBJ1-3; D remains ambiguous. In germline, CDR1 is GTSNPN, CDR2 SVGIG (reference sequence). The CDR3 runs to 15 residues. V shed 0 bases and J shed 0 bases, with 9 bases lying between them. CDR3 sequence (DNA): TGTGCCTGGAGTGTACATCCGGGCTCTGGAAACACCATATATTTT. This sequence encodes CAWSVHPGSGNTIYF. The full variable domain, its missing parts supplied by reference TRBV30 and TRBJ1-3, is SQTIHQWPATLVQPVGSPLSLECTVEGTSNPNLYWYRQAAGRGLQLLFYSVGIGQISSEVPQNLSASRPQDRQFILSSKKLLLSDSGFYLCAWSVHPGSGNTIYFGEGSWLTVV.

The CDR3 is CASGQHTNTGELFF. In nucleotides, the CDR3 is TGTGCCAGCGGACAGCATACGAACACCGGGGAGCTGTTTTTT. V gene TRBV6-5 combines with J gene TRBJ2-2; a possible D gene is TRBD1 (6 bases). The V end was cut by 8 bases, the J end by 0 bases, with 10 bases between. CDR3 length: 14 residues. CDR1 and CDR2 from the germline V gene are MNHEY and SVGAGI.

Only a few counts were recorded for this clone. The V and J genes are TRBV7-9 and TRBJ1-6, with D perhaps TRBD1 (5 bases). Deletions cut 4 bases from V and 6 bases from J, with 10 bases between. This CDR3 has 14 amino acids. Per germline, CDR1 SEHNR and CDR2 FQNEAQ (reference sequence). The CDR3 nucleotides are TGTGCCAGCAGCTCCGGGGGGTCTAATTCACCCCTCCACTTT. Its protein product is CASSSGGSNSPLHF.

This clone was detected once. The V gene is TRBV11-2, the J gene TRBJ1-1; 8 nucleotides line up with TRBD1. The CDR3 contains 14 residues. The junction had 6 bases not matched to a gene; V was cut back by 8 bases and J by 1 base. CDR1 SGHAT and CDR2 FQNNGV come from the germline V gene. Here the CDR3 reads CASPADRANTEAFF. Here the CDR3 DNA reads TGTGCCAGCCCGGCGGACAGGGCGAACACTGAAGCTTTCTTT.

This clone turned up a few times. The chain links TRBV7-9 to TRBJ1-2, with TRBD1 identical over 8 bases. The V gene's germline CDR1 is SEHNR and CDR2 FQNEAQ (reference sequence). The junction had 13 bases not matched to a gene; V was cut back by 5 bases and J by 8 bases. This CDR3 contains 15 residues. This CDR3 is CASSPGNRGEEGYTF. The CDR3 region has the DNA TGTGCCAGCAGCCCGGGGAACAGGGGGGAAGAGGGCTACACCTTC.

This chain uses TRBV6-5 with TRBJ1-1, with TRBD1 as a possible D gene (5 bases). This CDR3 region has 16 residues. The germline V gene has CDR1 MNHEY and CDR2 SVGAGI. Trimming removed 0 bases at V and 5 bases at J, with 16 bases between. CDR3 sequence reads: CASSYSWTHLGTEAFF. The CDR3 DNA follows: TGTGCCAGCAGTTACTCCTGGACACACCTGGGGACTGAAGCTTTCTTT.

This chain connects TRBV21-1 to TRBJ1-2; the D call of TRBD1 is as the table states it, not checked on the DNA. TRBV21-1 is a known pseudogene. This CDR3 is 15 amino acids long. CDR3: CASSKLKGTSYGYTF. The CDR3, as DNA: TGTGCCAGCAGCAAATTGAAGGGGACAAGCTATGGCTACACCTTC.

J is TRBJ1-2 and V is TRBV6-2 or TRBV6-3, with no clear D. Germline V gene data show CDR1 as MNHEY and CDR2 as SVGEGT. The CDR3 consists of 15 residues. V lost 2 bases and J 8 bases, leaving 18 bases between the germline ends. The CDR3 nucleotides read TGTGCCAGCAGTTACCGACGAGGTCTGTCTCCCGGCTACACCTTC. Its translation is CASSYRRGLSPGYTF.

The chain combines TRBV19 with TRBJ1-4, with D perhaps TRBD1 (5 bases). The V end lost 7 bases, the J end lost 4 bases, and 19 bases lay between the germline ends. Per germline, CDR1 LNHDA and CDR2 SQIVND (reference sequence). The CDR3 spans 16 residues. CDR3 region: CASTNRERDFNEKLFF. The CDR3 region has the DNA TGTGCCAGTACTAATAGGGAGAGGGACTTTAATGAAAAACTGTTTTTT.

J is TRBJ1-2 and V is TRBV19, with 11 bases identical to TRBD1. Germline V lookup: CDR1 LNHDA, CDR2 SQIVND (reference sequence). This CDR3 is built from 15 residues. J gave up 7 bases and V 3 bases, and 7 bases lay outside the gene matches. CDR3 coding DNA: TGTGCCAGTAGTATTTGGGGACAGGGGGAAGGTGGCTACACCTTC. Translated, it gives CASSIWGQGEGGYTF.